This paragraph reports one T cell receptor beta chain. What it recognizes is unknown. Between the trimmed V and J ends, which lost 4 bases and 6 bases, there was a span of 13 bases. The V gene's germline CDR1 is MGHRA and CDR2 YSYEKL. The CDR3 consists of 14 residues. TCRdb reprocessed the 5' RACE reads with MiXCR, giving one entry per CDR3 protein. The table includes around 31,000 distinct CDR3 sequences, 4.5% to 7% detected once. These data come from a study of early T cells in non-severe SARS-CoV-2 infection. General study points: Lookups in VDJdb leaned toward anti-spike CD8 responses and missed private and CD4 specificities.

The V and J genes are TRBV4-1 and TRBJ2-4; maybe TRBD2 (6 bases). This TCR derives from an adult who was a healthcare worker with PCR-confirmed SARS-CoV-2 infection or an uninfected control (not recorded which). The sample consisted of whole blood. For the CDR3, the DNA is TGCGCCAGCAGCCCACCGACCGGGGGAAACATTCAGTACTTC. This gives the protein CASSPPTGGNIQYF.